Shown below are 21 T cell receptor beta chains from a single sample sequenced in a study of human T cells and chemical hapten exposure (dated by TCRdb to the early 2020s). Sample time point, as interpreted from the label and publication: patch test 2, 6 weeks after DPC sensitization. The meaning of the sample's treatment or condition label: therapeutic diphenylcyclopropenone sensitization with weekly scalp DPC. Receptors were amplified or captured by RACE. Instrument used: NextSeq 500. The public reads were run again by TCRdb, first through fastp at Q25 and then through MiXCR, and only productive beta chains were kept. When rows share a CDR3 protein, they turn into one entry using the most common DNA and genes. The sample table holds about 140,000 distinct CDR3 sequences, of which 12% were seen once. The ten largest account for 1.3% to 1.5% of the sample. Source: whole blood, taken in connection with sensitization to the hapten diphenylcyclopropenone (DPC). The receptors shown here come from a woman in her forties or fifties with alopecia areata. Some clones in this sample may be carry-over from other donors' samples.

This clonotype was seen many times. The rearrangement uses TRBV12-3 or TRBV12-4 and TRBJ1-1, with 8 nucleotides matching TRBD1. The J segment lost 11 bases and the V segment lost 7 bases, leaving 12 bases of the junction unmatched. The CDR3 has 13 residues. The CDR3 loop reads CASTLDRAGYAFF. The CDR3 DNA sequence: TGTGCCAGCACCCTGGACAGGGCGGGGTACGCTTTCTTT.

The chain recombines TRBV20-1 with TRBJ2-2; the match to TRBD2 covers 9 bases. The junction had 9 bases not matched to a gene; V was cut back by 2 bases and J by 5 bases. CDR3 length: 16 residues. Germline V gene sequence: CDR1 DFQATT, CDR2 SNEGSKA (reference sequence). The CDR3 spells CSARNPSAGGTGELFF. For the CDR3, the DNA is TGCAGTGCTAGAAACCCCTCAGCGGGAGGAACCGGGGAGCTGTTTTTT.

The CDR3 loop reads CASKPGGSSYEQYF. CDR3 DNA: TGTGCCAGCAAACCCGGCGGGAGTTCCTACGAGCAGTACTTC. This chain joins TRBV6-2 or TRBV6-3 and TRBJ2-7; 7 bases are shared with TRBD2. The CDR3 spans 14 residues. Losses at the gene ends were 7 bases for V and 1 base for J; bases not matched to a gene: 7. CDR1 and CDR2 from the germline V gene are MNHEY and SVGEGT.

This chain connects TRBV21-1 to TRBJ1-1; the table's D call TRBD1 went unverified against the DNA. TRBV21-1 is an annotated pseudogene. The CDR3 spans 13 residues. The CDR3 DNA follows: TGTGCGCCGGGGCTCTCGATGAACACTGAAGCTTTCTTT. Its translation is CAPGLSMNTEAFF.

As regards this clonotype: Germline is not matched at one junction end, which may reflect a read error. This chain connects TRBV11-2 to TRBJ1-4; 9 positions match TRBD1. The germline gives CDR1 SGHAT, CDR2 FQNNGV. There are 15 residues in the CDR3. The DNA for the CDR3 is TGTGCCAGCGGCTTCTCCGGGACAGGGAATGAAAAACTGTTTTTT. This encodes CASGFSGTGNEKLFF.

The chain combines TRBV20-1 with TRBJ1-1, with D uncertain. CDR1 is DFQATT and CDR2 is SNEGSKA in the germline V gene (reference sequence). This CDR3 region has 14 residues. The V end was cut by 5 bases, the J end by 0 bases, with 13 bases between. The CDR3 region has the DNA TGCAGTGCTGTTCCTATCATGATGAACACTGAAGCTTTCTTT. Encoded protein: CSAVPIMMNTEAFF.

The CDR3 region is CASSSDQASGGGELFF. The CDR3 bases are TGTGCCAGCAGCTCAGACCAGGCTAGCGGGGGAGGGGAGCTGTTTTTT. The chain has TRBV9 and TRBJ2-2; 10 nucleotides line up with TRBD2. This CDR3 region has 16 residues. With V trimmed by 4 bases and J by 8 bases, 11 bases remained unmatched. Germline V CDR1 and CDR2: SGDLS, YYNGEE.

The V and J genes are TRBV29-1 and TRBJ2-5; 10 bases map to TRBD2. The junction had 4 bases not matched to a gene; V was cut back by 7 bases and J by 5 bases. Germline V gene sequence: CDR1 SQVTM, CDR2 ANQGSEA. The CDR3 contains 12 residues. The chain's CDR3 is CSAGTSAETQYF. The CDR3 region has the DNA TGCAGCGCCGGGACTAGCGCGGAGACCCAGTACTTC.

This clonotype came up a few times. This sequence joins TRBV30 and TRBJ2-2; D not certain. The CDR3 runs to 13 residues. V gave up 2 bases and J gave up 4 bases, with 8 bases separating them. Germline V gives CDR1 GTSNPN, CDR2 SVGIG (reference sequence). Written as DNA, the CDR3 is TGTGCCTGGAGTCGGACGGTCACCGGGGAGCTGTTTTTT. The encoded protein is CAWSRTVTGELFF.

This clonotype was seen ten or more times. This sequence joins TRBV3-1 and TRBJ1-3; D unresolved. Germline V gene data show CDR1 as LGHDT and CDR2 as YNNKEL (reference sequence). The V gene lost 5 bases and the J gene lost 2 bases, with 7 bases spanning the gap. The CDR3 loop spans 13 amino acids. DNA of the CDR3: TGTGCCAGCAGCGCTCGGACTGGAAACACCATATATTTT. This translates into CASSARTGNTIYF. Drawing the rest from reference TRBV3-1 and TRBJ1-3, the complete variable domain is DTAVSQTPKYLVTQMGNDKSIKCEQNLGHDTMYWYKQDSKKFLKIMFSYNNKELIINETVPNRFSPKSPDKAHLNLHINSLELGDSAVYFCASSARTGNTIYFGEGSWLTVV.

This clonotype was detected a few times. The chain recombines TRBV6-2 or TRBV6-3 with TRBJ1-1, with unresolved D. Germline lookup yields CDR1 MNHEY and CDR2 SVGEGT. The V and J ends lost 5 bases and 10 bases respectively, with 14 bases between them. This CDR3 has 12 residues. CDR3 loop: CASSPRAFGAFF. The CDR3 coding sequence is TGTGCCAGCAGTCCTCGGGCATTCGGAGCTTTCTTT.

This clonotype was detected many times. The chain couples TRBV7-2 to TRBJ2-1, with no clear D. Germline CDR1 and CDR2: SGHTA and FQGNSA. The CDR3 spans 17 residues. The V end was cut by 5 bases, the J end by 4 bases, with 21 bases between. CDR3 DNA: TGTGCCAGCAGCCTAAACCCGCCCCGGAGCGTGTACAATGAGCAGTTCTTC. Translated: CASSLNPPRSVYNEQFF. Drawing the rest from reference TRBV7-2 and TRBJ2-1, the complete variable domain is GAGVSQSPSNKVTEKGKDVELRCDPISGHTALYWYRQSLGQGLEFLIYFQGNSAPDKSGLPSDRFSAERTGGSVSTLTIQRTQQEDSAVYLCASSLNPPRSVYNEQFFGPGTRLTVL.

This clonotype was recorded a few times. The V gene is TRBV19, the J gene TRBJ1-5, with D maybe TRBD1 (6 bases). Trimming took off 7 bases at V and 5 bases at J, with 15 bases between the two ends. The germline gives CDR1 LNHDA, CDR2 SQIVND (reference sequence). The CDR3 covers 14 residues. The CDR3 sequence: CASTPTGLHQPQHF. CDR3 bases: TGTGCCAGTACCCCTACAGGGTTGCATCAGCCCCAGCATTTT. The full variable domain, rest sourced from reference TRBV19 and TRBJ1-5, is DGGITQSPKYLFRKEGQNVTLSCEQNLNHDAMYWYRQDPGQGLRLIYYSQIVNDFQKGDIAEGYSVSREKKESFPLTVTSAQKNPTAFYLCASTPTGLHQPQHFGDGTRLSIL.

This clonotype was seen only a few times. The chain is built from TRBV7-9 and TRBJ2-1, with 11 bases lining up with TRBD2. J gave up 9 bases and V 6 bases, and 10 bases lay outside the gene matches. CDR3 length: 15 residues. CDR1 is SEHNR, CDR2 FQNEAQ, per germline (reference sequence). CDR3 loop: CASSTSGRTPAEQFF. As DNA, the CDR3 is TGTGCCAGCAGTACTAGCGGGAGAACACCTGCTGAGCAGTTCTTC.

Only a few counts were recorded for this clonotype. The J gene is TRBJ2-5, the V gene TRBV12-3 or TRBV12-4; 7 bases agree with TRBD1. The CDR3 is 14 residues long. Losses at the gene ends were 5 bases for V and 6 bases for J; bases not matched to a gene: 9. The CDR3 here is CASSLAGTEKTQYF. DNA of the CDR3: TGTGCCAGCAGTCTCGCCGGGACAGAGAAGACCCAGTACTTC.

The chain uses TRBV7-9 and TRBJ2-7; possibly TRBD1 for D (6 bases). Trimming pared 5 bases from V and 8 bases from J, leaving 13 bases between. Germline CDR1 SEHNR, CDR2 FQNEAQ (reference sequence). This CDR3 has 12 residues. The CDR3 DNA sequence: TGTGCCAGCAGCAGGGAGAGGGGGAAGCAGTACTTC. This translates into CASSRERGKQYF.

This clonotype appeared a few times. The CDR3 DNA follows: TGCGCCAGCAGGTCGGGCGGGAGGGAGTCCTACGAGCAGTACTTC. Amino acid sequence: CASRSGGRESYEQYF. The chain recombines TRBV5-1 with TRBJ2-7, with 9 bases aligning to TRBD2. The CDR3 loop spans 15 amino acids. V dropped 5 bases and J dropped 1; count of bases not matched to a gene: 7. The germline CDR1 and CDR2 sequences are SGHRS and YFSETQ.

The table lists this clonotype with a few counts. The rearrangement uses TRBV28 and TRBJ1-4; 7 bases agree with TRBD1. V trimming: 5 bases; J trimming: 2 bases; junction bases outside the gene matches: 5. This CDR3 region has 15 residues. Germline CDR1 reads MDHEN; CDR2 reads SYDVKM. The CDR3 protein is CASSPGGLTNEKLFF. In DNA, the CDR3 is TGTGCCAGCAGTCCAGGGGGGCTTACTAATGAAAAACTGTTTTTT.

The J gene is TRBJ1-3, the V gene TRBV3-1; perhaps TRBD1 as D (6 bases). The CDR3 consists of 14 residues. V lost 4 bases to trimming and J lost 0 bases, with 7 bases between them. The germline gives CDR1 LGHDT, CDR2 YNNKEL (reference sequence). This CDR3 reads CASSRDISGNTIYF. For the CDR3, the DNA is TGTGCCAGCAGCCGGGACATCTCTGGAAACACCATATATTTT.

In its sample, this clonotype was seen many times. The rearrangement joins TRBV20-1 to TRBJ2-1; 7 bases match TRBD1. The CDR3 is 14 residues long. V trimming: 6 bases; J trimming: 2 bases; junction bases outside the gene matches: 7. Looked up from germline, CDR1 is DFQATT and CDR2 is SNEGSKA (reference sequence). The CDR3 DNA follows: TGCAGTGCCATCACAGGGGTCGCCTACAATGAGCAGTTCTTC. Its protein is CSAITGVAYNEQFF.

In its sample, this clonotype was seen many times. V is TRBV21-1 and J is TRBJ2-1; TRBD1 reflects the table's D call only, with no check against the DNA. TRBV21-1 is a listed pseudogene. There are 15 residues in the CDR3. CDR3 protein: CASTSGTGTGNEQFF. The DNA for the CDR3 is TGTGCCAGCACCTCCGGGACAGGGACGGGGAATGAGCAGTTCTTC.